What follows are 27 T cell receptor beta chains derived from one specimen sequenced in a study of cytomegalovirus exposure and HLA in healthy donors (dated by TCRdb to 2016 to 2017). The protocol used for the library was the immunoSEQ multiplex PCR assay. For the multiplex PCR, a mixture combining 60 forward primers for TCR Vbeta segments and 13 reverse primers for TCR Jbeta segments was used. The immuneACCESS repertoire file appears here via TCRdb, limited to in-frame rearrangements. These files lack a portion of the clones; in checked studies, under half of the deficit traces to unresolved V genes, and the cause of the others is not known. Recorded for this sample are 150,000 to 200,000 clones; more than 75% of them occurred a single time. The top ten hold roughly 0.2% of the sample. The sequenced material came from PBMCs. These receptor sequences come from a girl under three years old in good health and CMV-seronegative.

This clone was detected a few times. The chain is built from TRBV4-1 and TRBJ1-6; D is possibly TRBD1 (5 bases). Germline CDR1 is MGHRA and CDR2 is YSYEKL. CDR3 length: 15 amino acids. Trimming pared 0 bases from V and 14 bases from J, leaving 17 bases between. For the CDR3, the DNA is TGCGCCAGCAGCCAAGAACGGCGGGGCGAGTGGGCCCTCCACTTT. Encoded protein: CASSQERRGEWALHF.

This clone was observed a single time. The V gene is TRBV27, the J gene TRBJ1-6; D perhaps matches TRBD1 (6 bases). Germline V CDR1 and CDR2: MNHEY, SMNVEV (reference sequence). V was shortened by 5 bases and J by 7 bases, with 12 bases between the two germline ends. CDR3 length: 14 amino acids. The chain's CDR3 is CASSVWGLNSPLHF. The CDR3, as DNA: TGTGCCAGCAGTGTCTGGGGGCTCAATTCACCCCTCCACTTT.

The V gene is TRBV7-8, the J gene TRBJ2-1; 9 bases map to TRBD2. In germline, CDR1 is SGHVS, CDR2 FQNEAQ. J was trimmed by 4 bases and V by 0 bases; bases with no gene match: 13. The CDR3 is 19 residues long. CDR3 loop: CASSLAKIGLAGIYNEQFF. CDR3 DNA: TGTGCCAGCAGCTTAGCTAAGATAGGCCTAGCGGGGATATACAATGAGCAGTTCTTC. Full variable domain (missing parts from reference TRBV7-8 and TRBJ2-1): GAGVSQSPRYKVAKRGQDVALRCDPISGHVSLFWYQQALGQGPEFLTYFQNEAQLDKSGLPSDRFFAERPEGSVSTLKIQRTQQEDSAVYLCASSLAKIGLAGIYNEQFFGPGTRLTVL.

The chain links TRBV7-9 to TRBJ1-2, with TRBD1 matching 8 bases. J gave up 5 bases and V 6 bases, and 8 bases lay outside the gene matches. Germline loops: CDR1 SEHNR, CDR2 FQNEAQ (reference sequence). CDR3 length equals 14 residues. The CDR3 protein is CASSHGQGYYGYTF. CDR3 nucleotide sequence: TGTGCCAGCAGTCACGGACAGGGATATTATGGCTACACCTTC. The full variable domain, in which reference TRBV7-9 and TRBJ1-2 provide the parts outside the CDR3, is DTGVSQNPRHKITKRGQNVTFRCDPISEHNRLYWYRQTLGQGPEFLTYFQNEAQLEKSRLLSDRFSAERPKGSFSTLEIQRTEQGDSAMYLCASSHGQGYYGYTFGSGTRLTVV.

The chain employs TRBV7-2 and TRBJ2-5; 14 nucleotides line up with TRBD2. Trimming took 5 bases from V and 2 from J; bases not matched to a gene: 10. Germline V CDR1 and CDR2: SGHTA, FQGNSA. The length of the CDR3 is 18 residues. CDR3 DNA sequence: TGTGCCAGCAGCCCCGGGACTAGCGGGAGACCTTTTCAAGAGACCCAGTACTTC. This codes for CASSPGTSGRPFQETQYF.

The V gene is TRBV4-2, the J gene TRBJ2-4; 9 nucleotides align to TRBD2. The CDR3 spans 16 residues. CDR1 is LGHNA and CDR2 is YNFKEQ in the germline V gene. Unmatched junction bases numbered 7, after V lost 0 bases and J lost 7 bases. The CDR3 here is CASSQDVGGRENIQYF. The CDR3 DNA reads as TGTGCCAGCAGCCAAGATGTCGGCGGGAGGGAGAACATTCAGTACTTC.

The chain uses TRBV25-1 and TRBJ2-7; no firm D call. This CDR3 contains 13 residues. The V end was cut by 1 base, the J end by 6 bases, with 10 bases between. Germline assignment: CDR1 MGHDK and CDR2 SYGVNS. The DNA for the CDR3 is TGTGCCAGCAGTGAATCGATTGGAGTCGAGCAGTACTTC. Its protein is CASSESIGVEQYF.

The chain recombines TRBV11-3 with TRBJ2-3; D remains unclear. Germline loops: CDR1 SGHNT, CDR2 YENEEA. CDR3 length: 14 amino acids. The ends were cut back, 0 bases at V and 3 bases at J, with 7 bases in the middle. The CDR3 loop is CASSLDTGTDTQYF. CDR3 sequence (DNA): TGTGCCAGCAGCTTAGATACCGGGACAGATACGCAGTATTTT. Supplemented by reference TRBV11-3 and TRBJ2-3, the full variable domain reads EAGVVQSPRYKIIEKKQPVAFWCNPISGHNTLYWYLQNLGQGPELLIRYENEEAVDDSQLPKDRFSAERLKGVDSTLKIQPAELGDSAVYLCASSLDTGTDTQYFGPGTRLTVL.

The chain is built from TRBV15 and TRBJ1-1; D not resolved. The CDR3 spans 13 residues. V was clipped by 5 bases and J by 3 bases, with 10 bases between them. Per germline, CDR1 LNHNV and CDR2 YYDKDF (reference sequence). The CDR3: CATSGSGDTEAFF. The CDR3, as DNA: TGTGCCACCAGCGGGAGCGGGGACACTGAAGCTTTCTTT.

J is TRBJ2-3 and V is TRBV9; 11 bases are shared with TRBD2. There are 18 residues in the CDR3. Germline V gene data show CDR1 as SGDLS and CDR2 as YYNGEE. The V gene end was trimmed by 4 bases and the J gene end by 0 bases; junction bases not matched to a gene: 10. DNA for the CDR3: TGTGCCAGCAGCCCCCTTCCGGGACTAGCGGTAAGCACAGATACGCAGTATTTT. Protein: CASSPLPGLAVSTDTQYF.

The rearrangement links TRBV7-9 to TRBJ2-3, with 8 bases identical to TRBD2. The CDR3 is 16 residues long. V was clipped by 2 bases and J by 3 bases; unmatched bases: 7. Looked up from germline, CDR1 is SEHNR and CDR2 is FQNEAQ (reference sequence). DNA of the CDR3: TGTGCCAGCAGCTTACAGCGGGGGCAGGTAACAGATACGCAGTATTTT. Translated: CASSLQRGQVTDTQYF.

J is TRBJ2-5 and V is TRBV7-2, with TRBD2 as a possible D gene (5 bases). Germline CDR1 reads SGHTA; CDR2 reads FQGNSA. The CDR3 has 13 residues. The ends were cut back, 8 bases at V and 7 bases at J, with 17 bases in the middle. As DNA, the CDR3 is TGTGCCAGCGCCGACGGGGTGACCTGGACCCAGTACTTC. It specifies CASADGVTWTQYF.

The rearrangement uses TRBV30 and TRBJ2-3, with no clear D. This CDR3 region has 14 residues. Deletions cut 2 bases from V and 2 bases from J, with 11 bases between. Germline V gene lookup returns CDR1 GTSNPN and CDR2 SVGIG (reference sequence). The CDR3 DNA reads TGTGCCTGGAGTCTCATGGGCTACACAGATACGCAGTATTTT. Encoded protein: CAWSLMGYTDTQYF. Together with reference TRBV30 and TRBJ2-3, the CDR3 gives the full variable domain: SQTIHQWPATLVQPVGSPLSLECTVEGTSNPNLYWYRQAAGRGLQLLFYSVGIGQISSEVPQNLSASRPQDRQFILSSKKLLLSDSGFYLCAWSLMGYTDTQYFGPGTRLTVL.

CDR3 nucleotides: TGTGCCAGCAGCGGACACCCCCGAACGGATACGCAGTATTTT. Protein product: CASSGHPRTDTQYF. The chain couples TRBV27 to TRBJ2-3, with TRBD1 as a possible D gene (5 bases). The CDR3 length is 14 residues. The germline gives CDR1 MNHEY, CDR2 SMNVEV (reference sequence). V was clipped by 6 bases and J by 6 bases, with 16 bases between them.

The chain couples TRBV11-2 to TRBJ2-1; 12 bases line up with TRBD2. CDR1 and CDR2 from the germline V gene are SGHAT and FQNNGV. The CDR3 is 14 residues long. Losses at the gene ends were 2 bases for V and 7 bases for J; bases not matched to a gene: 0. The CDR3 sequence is CASSLLAGGNEQFF. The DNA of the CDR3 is TGTGCCAGCAGCTTACTAGCGGGGGGGAATGAGCAGTTCTTC.

The CDR3 bases are TGTGCCAGCAGATGGGGGGGGACAGATACGCAGTATTTT. Its protein is CASRWGGTDTQYF. The V call is TRBV6-1, the J call TRBJ2-3; 7 nucleotides match TRBD2. In germline, CDR1 is MNHNS, CDR2 SASEGT. Trimming at V came to 6 bases and at J to 3 bases, leaving 3 bases not matched to a gene. The CDR3 is made up of 13 amino acids.

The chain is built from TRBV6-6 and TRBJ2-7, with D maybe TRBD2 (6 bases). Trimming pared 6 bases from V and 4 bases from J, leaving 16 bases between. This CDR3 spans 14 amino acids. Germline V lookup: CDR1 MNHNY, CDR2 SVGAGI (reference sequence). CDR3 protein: CASSSRERIYEQYF. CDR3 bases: TGTGCCAGCAGCTCCCGGGAGAGAATTTACGAGCAGTACTTC.

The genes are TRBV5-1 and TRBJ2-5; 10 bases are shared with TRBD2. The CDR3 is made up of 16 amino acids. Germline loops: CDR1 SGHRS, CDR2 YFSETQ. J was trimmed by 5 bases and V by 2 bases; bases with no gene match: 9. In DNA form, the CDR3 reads TGCGCCAGCAGCTTCAGCGGGAGGGTTGGTGGGGAGACCCAGTACTTC. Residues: CASSFSGRVGGETQYF. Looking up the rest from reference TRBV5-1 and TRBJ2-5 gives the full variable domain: KAGVTQTPRYLIKTRGQQVTLSCSPISGHRSVSWYQQTPGQGLQFLFEYFSETQRNKGNFPGRFSGRQFSNSRSEMNVSTLELGDSALYLCASSFSGRVGGETQYFGPGTRLLVL.

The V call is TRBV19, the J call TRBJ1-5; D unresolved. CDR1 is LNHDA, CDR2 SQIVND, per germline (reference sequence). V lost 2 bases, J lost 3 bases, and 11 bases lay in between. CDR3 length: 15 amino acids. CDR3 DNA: TGTGCCAGTAGTATATTGGGCAGTCACAATCAGCCCCAGCATTTT. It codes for CASSILGSHNQPQHF. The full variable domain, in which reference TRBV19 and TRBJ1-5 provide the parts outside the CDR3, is DGGITQSPKYLFRKEGQNVTLSCEQNLNHDAMYWYRQDPGQGLRLIYYSQIVNDFQKGDIAEGYSVSREKKESFPLTVTSAQKNPTAFYLCASSILGSHNQPQHFGDGTRLSIL.

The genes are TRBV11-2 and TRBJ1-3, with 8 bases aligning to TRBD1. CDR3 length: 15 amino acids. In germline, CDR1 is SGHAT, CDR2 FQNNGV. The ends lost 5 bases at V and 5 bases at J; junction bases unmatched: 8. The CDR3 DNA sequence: TGTGCCAGCAGCCCCCGGGACAGGCTTCGAAACACCATATATTTT. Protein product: CASSPRDRLRNTIYF.

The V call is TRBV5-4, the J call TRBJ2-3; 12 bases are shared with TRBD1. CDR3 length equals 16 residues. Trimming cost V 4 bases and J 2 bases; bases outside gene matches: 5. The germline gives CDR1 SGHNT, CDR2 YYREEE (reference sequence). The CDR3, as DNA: TGTGCCAGCAGCCGGGACAGGGGGCCCCTCACAGATACGCAGTATTTT. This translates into CASSRDRGPLTDTQYF. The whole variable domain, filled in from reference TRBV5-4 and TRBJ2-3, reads ETGVTQSPTHLIKTRGQQVTLRCSSQSGHNTVSWYQQALGQGPQFIFQYYREEENGRGNFPPRFSGLQFPNYSSELNVNALELDDSALYLCASSRDRGPLTDTQYFGPGTRLTVL.

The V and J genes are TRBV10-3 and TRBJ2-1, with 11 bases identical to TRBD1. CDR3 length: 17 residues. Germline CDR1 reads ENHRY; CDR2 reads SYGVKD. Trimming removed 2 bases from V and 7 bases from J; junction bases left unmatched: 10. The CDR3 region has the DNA TGTGCCATCAGTGAGCTGACCGGGACAGGGGGAAGGAATGAGCAGTTCTTC. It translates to CAISELTGTGGRNEQFF.

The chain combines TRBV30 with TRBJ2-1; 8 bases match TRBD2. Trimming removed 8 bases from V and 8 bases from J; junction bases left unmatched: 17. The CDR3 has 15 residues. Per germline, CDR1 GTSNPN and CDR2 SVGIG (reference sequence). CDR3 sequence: CAQKGRREALHEQFF. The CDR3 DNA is TGTGCCCAAAAAGGACGGCGGGAGGCCCTACATGAGCAGTTCTTC.

CDR3 sequence (DNA): TGTGCCTGGAGTCGAAGGGACAGAGAAGCTTTCTTT. Translation: CAWSRRDREAFF. The V gene is TRBV30, the J gene TRBJ1-1; TRBD1 matches 7 bases. Germline lookup yields CDR1 GTSNPN and CDR2 SVGIG (reference sequence). J was trimmed by 8 bases and V by 2 bases; bases with no gene match: 5. The CDR3 covers 12 residues.

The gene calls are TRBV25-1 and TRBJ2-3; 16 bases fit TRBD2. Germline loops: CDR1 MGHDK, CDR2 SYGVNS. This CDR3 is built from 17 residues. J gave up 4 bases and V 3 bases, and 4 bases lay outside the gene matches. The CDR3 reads CASSDRGLAGGPDTQYF. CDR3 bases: TGTGCCAGCAGTGACAGGGGACTAGCGGGAGGGCCAGATACGCAGTATTTT.

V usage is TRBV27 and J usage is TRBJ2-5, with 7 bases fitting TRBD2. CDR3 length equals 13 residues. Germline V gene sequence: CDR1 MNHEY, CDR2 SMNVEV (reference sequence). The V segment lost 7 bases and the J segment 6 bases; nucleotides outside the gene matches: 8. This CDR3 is CASNAGVGKTQYF. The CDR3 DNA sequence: TGTGCCAGCAATGCGGGAGTCGGGAAGACCCAGTACTTC.

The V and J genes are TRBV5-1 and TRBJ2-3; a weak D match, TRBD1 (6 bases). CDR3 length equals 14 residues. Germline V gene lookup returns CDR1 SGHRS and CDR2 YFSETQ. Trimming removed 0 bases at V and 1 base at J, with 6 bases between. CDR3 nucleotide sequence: TGCGCCAGCAGCTTGGCAGGGGGCACAGATACGCAGTATTTT. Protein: CASSLAGGTDTQYF. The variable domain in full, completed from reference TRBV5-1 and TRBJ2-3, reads KAGVTQTPRYLIKTRGQQVTLSCSPISGHRSVSWYQQTPGQGLQFLFEYFSETQRNKGNFPGRFSGRQFSNSRSEMNVSTLELGDSALYLCASSLAGGTDTQYFGPGTRLTVL.